The rows below give T cell receptor beta chains drawn from one sample of a study of shared clonotypes between healthy human individuals. The table came from immunoSEQ multiplex PCR; TCRdb's copy has only in-frame clones and leaves some out. The table has about half a million clones, 60% to 80% seen once. The sequenced sample was PBMCs. Receptor source: a woman aged 40 to 50 in good health. Some clones in this sample may be carry-over from other donors' samples. Each CDR3 is given with its conserved first and last residue. A D gene is named only where the DNA matches it firmly. Where a row states a size, it is once, few, many or the class of an expanded clone; other rows omit it.

J gene	V gene	D gene	clone size	CDR3 length	CDR3 DNA	CDR3 protein
TRBJ2-1	TRBV28	NA	NA	12	TGTGCCAGCAGCCCGAGGGGGGTAGCCGAGTTCTTC	CASSPRGVAEFF
TRBJ2-7	TRBV7-9	TRBD2	once	15	TGTGCCAGCAGCTTCCACAAACTAGCGTCGGGCGAGCAGTACTTC	CASSFHKLASGEQYF
TRBJ2-7	TRBV6-5	NA	NA	12	TGTGCCAGCGGGTATAGCTCCTACGAGCAGTACTTC	CASGYSSYEQYF
TRBJ2-7	TRBV13	NA	NA	12	TGTGCCAGCAGCTGGAGAGGGTACGAGCAGTACTTC	CASSWRGYEQYF
TRBJ2-7	TRBV27	NA	NA	20	TGTGCCAGCACCCCAGAGTGGTTGGGACAGAGGACTACCCGCTCCTACGAGCAGTACTTC	CASTPEWLGQRTTRSYEQYF
TRBJ2-7	TRBV6-5	TRBD2	few	14	TGTGCCAGCAGTTACTCCGCGGGAGGGTACGAGCAGTACTTC	CASSYSAGGYEQYF
TRBJ2-5	TRBV18	NA	NA	16	TGTGCCAGCTCACCACCCCATGGCAGCTCACAAGAGACCCAGTACTTC	CASSPPHGSSQETQYF
TRBJ2-2	TRBV2	NA	NA	13	TGTGCCAGCAGTGAATTAGCTACCGGGGAGCTGTTTTTT	CASSELATGELFF
TRBJ2-7	TRBV15	NA	many	14	TGTGCCACCAGCAGTTGGGACCAAACCTACGAGCAGTACTTC	CATSSWDQTYEQYF
TRBJ2-7	TRBV10-1	NA	NA	15	TGCGCCAGCAGTGAGTCGACTTTGGGGGGCTACGAGCAGTACTTC	CASSESTLGGYEQYF
TRBJ2-1	TRBV2	TRBD1	NA	17	TGTGCCAGCAGTTCCCACGGCCCGGGACAGGGAGGTAATGAGCAGTTCTTC	CASSSHGPGQGGNEQFF
TRBJ2-7	TRBV6-1	TRBD1	NA	16	TGTGCCAGCAGTGTGGCCGGGACAGGCCGCTCCTACGAGCAGTACTTC	CASSVAGTGRSYEQYF
TRBJ2-4	TRBV28	NA	NA	14	TGTGCCAGCAGTTCTCCAGGAACCCCAAACATTCAGTACTTC	CASSSPGTPNIQYF
TRBJ2-2	TRBV5-1	NA	NA	14	TGCGCCAGCAGCTGGTCCCCGGGAACCGGGGAGCTGTTTTTT	CASSWSPGTGELFF
TRBJ2-1	TRBV27	TRBD2	NA	19	TGTGCCAGCAGTCCGGGGACAGGCCAGGGACTAGCGCGTTCCAATGAGCAGTTCTTC	CASSPGTGQGLARSNEQFF
TRBJ2-1	TRBV28	NA	NA	16	TGTGCCAGCAGTTTGGGGGGCGCCGGCTCCTACAATGAGCAGTTCTTC	CASSLGGAGSYNEQFF
TRBJ1-1	TRBV7-9	TRBD1	NA	13	TGTGCCAGCAGCCGCAGGGGGCCCGCTGAAGCTTTCTTT	CASSRRGPAEAFF
TRBJ2-1	TRBV5-1	TRBD2	NA	15	TGCGCCAGCAGCTTGGCTGGCGGGAGTAGCGATGAGCAGTTCTTC	CASSLAGGSSDEQFF
TRBJ2-3	TRBV5-5	TRBD1	NA	13	TGTGCCAGCAGCTTCCAGGGGGCAGATACGCAGTATTTT	CASSFQGADTQYF
TRBJ1-1	TRBV11-2	NA	NA	16	TGTGCCAGCAGCTTAGATCGGACAGCCATGAACACTGAAGCTTTCTTT	CASSLDRTAMNTEAFF
TRBJ2-7	TRBV21-1	NA	once	14	TGTGCCAGCAGCGGGGCGGACGGGACCTACGAGCAGTACTTC	CASSGADGTYEQYF
TRBJ1-2	TRBV28	NA	NA	13	TGTGCCAGCAGTTTATTGGGCTTCGGGGGCTACACCTTC	CASSLLGFGGYTF
TRBJ2-2	TRBV28	NA	NA	15	TGTGCCAGCAGCGGGACGATGGCGAACACCGGGGAGCTGTTTTTT	CASSGTMANTGELFF
TRBJ2-7	TRBV5-1	NA	once	12	TGCGCCAGCAGGGGTGACGGCTACGAGCAGTACTTC	CASRGDGYEQYF
TRBJ2-3	TRBV4-2	NA	NA	16	TGTGCCAGCAGCCAAGATAAAACAAGTAGCACAGATACGCAGTATTTT	CASSQDKTSSTDTQYF
TRBJ2-7	TRBV18	TRBD1	NA	16	TGTGCCAGCTCACGACCCGGGACAGCCATTACCTACGAGCAGTACTTC	CASSRPGTAITYEQYF
TRBJ1-2	TRBV19	NA	NA	13	TGTGCCAGTAGTAGGGGGCTGAACTATGGCTACACCTTC	CASSRGLNYGYTF
TRBJ2-7	TRBV19	TRBD2	NA	22	TGTGCCAGTATTAAGCGCGCGCTACGGCGGGGGGTCAGGGCCCGAACTAGGGACGAGCAGTACTTC	CASIKRALRRGVRARTRDEQYF
TRBJ2-7	TRBV29-1	NA	NA	12	TGCAGCGTTAGAAGCGTATCCTACGAGCAGTACTTC	CSVRSVSYEQYF
TRBJ1-4	TRBV4-2	TRBD1	NA	16	TGTGCCAGCAGCCGCGGAGGGAACAGGGGAAATGAAAAACTGTTTTTT	CASSRGGNRGNEKLFF
TRBJ2-3	TRBV6-1	NA	NA	15	TGTGCCAGCAGGACCGCGGGGCCATCCACAGATACGCAGTATTTT	CASRTAGPSTDTQYF
TRBJ2-5	TRBV5-4	NA	few	13	TGTGCCAGCAGCTTGGATGGTAGGGAGACCCAGTACTTC	CASSLDGRETQYF
TRBJ1-4	TRBV28	NA	NA	15	TGTGCCAGCAGTTTATGGGGAGCTGGTGGGGAAAAACTGTTTTTT	CASSLWGAGGEKLFF
TRBJ2-7	TRBV30	NA	NA	14	TGTGCCTGGTCGGGGGCGGCCCGCTCCTACGAGCAGTACTTC	CAWSGAARSYEQYF
TRBJ2-5	TRBV29-1	NA	many	10	TGCAGTGCTTATACGGAGACCCAGTACTTC	CSAYTETQYF
TRBJ1-3	TRBV6-6	NA	few	14	TGTGCCAGCAGTGGCCAGGGCTCTGGAAACACCATATATTTT	CASSGQGSGNTIYF
TRBJ2-7	TRBV7-9	NA	NA	18	TGTGCCAGCAGCTCTCAACAGGGGGCTACTAGCGGGTCTTACGAGCAGTACTTC	CASSSQQGATSGSYEQYF
TRBJ2-1	TRBV7-2	TRBD2	NA	15	TGTGCCAGCACCGTCTCTAGCGGGAGCTACAATGAGCAGTTCTTC	CASTVSSGSYNEQFF
TRBJ1-3	TRBV9	NA	many	15	TGTGCCAGCAGCCCTCGGGGGGAGGAAGGAAACACCATATATTTT	CASSPRGEEGNTIYF
TRBJ1-3	TRBV5-1	NA	NA	16	TGCGCCAGCAGCCCCGGCCTTTCCTCCTCTGGAAACACCATATATTTT	CASSPGLSSSGNTIYF
TRBJ1-5	TRBV27	NA	NA	14	TGTGCCAGCAGCCCGCCCGGCCCCAATCAGCCCCAGCATTTT	CASSPPGPNQPQHF
TRBJ1-5	TRBV7-2	NA	NA	14	TGTGCCAGCAGCTTAAGCCAGAATAATCAGCCCCAGCATTTT	CASSLSQNNQPQHF
TRBJ1-5	TRBV5-5	NA	NA	16	TGTGCCAGCAGCTTGAGGGGTAGCCACTTCAATCAGCCCCAGCATTTT	CASSLRGSHFNQPQHF
TRBJ2-7	TRBV4-1	TRBD1	NA	14	TGCGCCAGCAGCCGAGGGACAGGGGGGAGCGAGCAGTACTTC	CASSRGTGGSEQYF
TRBJ2-7	TRBV28	NA	NA	12	TGTGCCACCCGGGGGTCGAGCTACGAGCAGTACTTC	CATRGSSYEQYF
TRBJ2-7	TRBV7-3	NA	NA	13	TGTGCCAGCAGCTTACAGGGTTCCAACGAGCAGTACTTC	CASSLQGSNEQYF
TRBJ1-3	TRBV30	NA	NA	14	TGTGCCCGGGGAAGGGGCTCCTCTGGAAACACCATATATTTT	CARGRGSSGNTIYF
TRBJ2-2	TRBV9	TRBD1	NA	14	TGTGCCAGCAGCAGGGGGCTCCCCACCGGGGAGCTGTTTTTT	CASSRGLPTGELFF
TRBJ2-1	TRBV11-2	NA	NA	15	TGTGCCAGCAGCTTTTTCTACGGCTCCTACAATGAGCAGTTCTTC	CASSFFYGSYNEQFF